This passage covers 15 T cell receptor beta chains from one sample sequenced in a study of blood T cell repertoires in COVID-19. Some clones are missing from TCRdb's copy, which holds only in-frame ones; the method was immunoSEQ multiplex PCR. Seen here are roughly 25,000 clones, roughly four fifths observed once, and the top ten hold 2% to 2.5%. Material for sequencing was peripheral blood. The receptors originated from a woman between 65 and 79 years old with COVID-19, enrolled during active disease.

V is TRBV29-1 and J is TRBJ2-3; D is unclear. Trimming stripped 1 base from V and 3 bases from J, with 11 bases between. This CDR3 is 14 amino acids long. From germline, CDR1 is SQVTM and CDR2 ANQGSEA. The CDR3, as DNA: TGCAGCGTTGAAGGGGCAGTGAGAACAGATACGCAGTATTTT. Residues: CSVEGAVRTDTQYF.

The CDR3 loop is CASRTAADTGELFF. CDR3 nucleotide sequence: TGCGCCAGCAGAACAGCGGCCGACACCGGGGAGCTGTTTTTT. The rearrangement joins TRBV10-2 to TRBJ2-2; D might be TRBD2 (5 bases). V was cut by 6 bases and J by 3 bases, with 11 bases left in between. Per the germline V gene, CDR1 is WSHSY and CDR2 is SAAADI. This CDR3 has 14 amino acids.

The chain combines TRBV7-2 with TRBJ2-5; 12 bases are shared with TRBD2. Germline-derived CDR1 and CDR2 are SGHTA and FQGNSA. The CDR3 has 17 amino acids. After removal of 1 base from V and 2 bases from J, the junction contained 5 bases not matched to a gene. In DNA, the CDR3 is TGTGCCAGCAGCTTAGTTTCTAGCGGGAGGGGTCAAGAGACCCAGTACTTC. Protein product: CASSLVSSGRGQETQYF.

The chain is built from TRBV3-1 (or the pseudogene TRBV3-2) and TRBJ2-7, with 10 bases identical to TRBD2. Looked up from germline, CDR1 is LGHDT and CDR2 is YNNKEL (reference sequence). This CDR3 has 14 amino acids. The trim removed 3 bases at V and 6 bases at J, leaving 5 bases unmatched. Here the CDR3 reads CASSHSSGSSEQYV. In DNA form, the CDR3 reads TGTGCCAGCAGCCACTCTAGCGGGAGTTCCGAGCAGTACGTC.

V gene TRBV14 combines with J gene TRBJ1-2; unclear D gene. The CDR3 loop spans 13 amino acids. Trimming removed 0 bases from V and 5 bases from J, with 7 bases in between. Germline-derived CDR1 and CDR2 are SGHDN and FVKESK. DNA for the CDR3: TGTGCCAGCAGCCAAGACGTTTTTTATGGCTACACCTTC. Protein product: CASSQDVFYGYTF. The full variable domain, its missing parts supplied by reference TRBV14 and TRBJ1-2, is EAGVTQFPSHSVIEKGQTVTLRCDPISGHDNLYWYRRVMGKEIKFLLHFVKESKQDESGMPNNRFLAERTGGTYSTLKVQPAELEDSGVYFCASSQDVFYGYTFGSGTRLTVV.

This clone was recorded a few times. This chain joins TRBV19 and TRBJ2-2; 10 bases line up with TRBD1. CDR3 length: 15 residues. Germline CDR1 reads LNHDA; CDR2 reads SQIVND (reference sequence). V was clipped by 5 bases and J by 4 bases; unmatched bases: 4. Here the CDR3 reads CASSRTGGPTGELFF. CDR3 bases: TGTGCCAGTAGTCGGACAGGGGGTCCCACCGGGGAGCTGTTTTTT.

The gene calls are TRBV5-4 and TRBJ1-6, with D tentatively TRBD1 (6 bases). CDR1 is SGHNT and CDR2 is YYREEE in the germline V gene (reference sequence). V shed 5 bases and J shed 6 bases, with 12 bases lying between them. CDR3 length: 14 amino acids. DNA for the CDR3: TGTGCCAGCAGACAGGGTAATGGTAATTCACCCCTCCACTTT. As protein: CASRQGNGNSPLHF.

The gene calls are TRBV19 and TRBJ2-1; TRBD2 aligns across 11 bases. After removal of 3 bases from V and 4 bases from J, the junction contained 8 bases not matched to a gene. Germline V CDR1 and CDR2: LNHDA, SQIVND (reference sequence). This CDR3 region has 17 residues. The CDR3 bases are TGTGCCAGTAGTATCGGGGTAGCGGGAGGGCCTTACAATGAGCAGTTCTTC. Translated: CASSIGVAGGPYNEQFF.

V gene TRBV3-1 (or the pseudogene TRBV3-2) combines with J gene TRBJ2-5, with 9 nucleotides matching TRBD1. J lost 10 bases, V lost 5 bases, and 5 bases had no gene match. There are 12 residues in the CDR3. The V gene's germline CDR1 is LGHDT and CDR2 YNNKEL (reference sequence). The DNA of the CDR3 is TGTGCCAGCAGCTCGGGACAGGGAAACCAGTACTTC. Protein: CASSSGQGNQYF.

This sequence joins TRBV6-1 and TRBJ1-6, with D possibly matching TRBD1 (5 bases). Looked up from germline, CDR1 is MNHNS and CDR2 is SASEGT. The V end lost 1 base, the J end lost 6 bases, and 16 bases lay between the germline ends. The CDR3 has 17 amino acids. CDR3 residues: CASSEGSRAARNSPLHF. The DNA of the CDR3 is TGTGCCAGCAGTGAAGGTAGCAGGGCCGCGCGTAATTCACCCCTCCACTTT.

This clone was found a few times. V usage is TRBV7-9 and J usage is TRBJ2-7, with 9 bases lining up with TRBD1. Germline assignment: CDR1 SEHNR and CDR2 FQNEAQ (reference sequence). CDR3 length: 15 residues. V was pared by 5 bases and J by 3 bases, with 8 bases of the junction left unmatched. CDR3 sequence (DNA): TGTGCCAGCAGCCGGAGGAGGGACAGGGACTACGAGCAGTACTTC. Translated, it gives CASSRRRDRDYEQYF.

The gene calls are TRBV18 and TRBJ1-1; D is uncertain. Germline CDR1 reads KGHSH; CDR2 reads LQKENI. Trimming left V 2 bases short and J 6 bases short, with 10 bases between. The CDR3 covers 13 residues. The CDR3 DNA sequence: TGTGCCAGCTCACCAAAACAGATAGCTGAAGCTTTCTTT. It specifies CASSPKQIAEAFF. Full variable domain (outside the CDR3, taken from reference TRBV18 and TRBJ1-1): NAGVMQNPRHLVRRRGQEARLRCSPMKGHSHVYWYRQLPEEGLKFMVYLQKENIIDESGMPKERFSAEFPKEGPSILRIQQVVRGDSAAYFCASSPKQIAEAFFGQGTRLTVV.

The V and J genes are TRBV11-3 and TRBJ2-1; the match to TRBD2 covers 10 bases. The germline V gene has CDR1 SGHNT and CDR2 YENEEA. Losses at the gene ends were 4 bases for V and 13 bases for J; bases not matched to a gene: 19. CDR3 length equals 17 residues. CDR3 loop: CASSSPLGLTLAGPQFF. Written as DNA, the CDR3 is TGTGCCAGCAGCTCCCCTCTGGGACTAACACTAGCGGGACCCCAGTTCTTC.

This chain links TRBV5-4 with TRBJ1-1; no firm D call. CDR3 length: 14 amino acids. Germline values: CDR1 SGHNT, CDR2 YYREEE (reference sequence). The V end lost 3 bases, the J end lost 2 bases, and 11 bases lay between the germline ends. CDR3: CASSSGLINTEAFF. As DNA, the CDR3 is TGTGCCAGCAGCTCTGGACTGATAAACACTGAAGCTTTCTTT.

In its sample, this clone was seen once. The rearrangement uses TRBV7-9 and TRBJ2-4, with TRBD2 matching over 7 bases. There are 16 residues in the CDR3. Germline lookup yields CDR1 SEHNR and CDR2 FQNEAQ (reference sequence). J lost 1 base, V lost 5 bases, and 8 bases had no gene match. The CDR3 nucleotides read TGTGCCAGCAGCCCCCTTCCCGGGAGGGCCAAAAACATTCAGTACTTC. This gives the protein CASSPLPGRAKNIQYF.